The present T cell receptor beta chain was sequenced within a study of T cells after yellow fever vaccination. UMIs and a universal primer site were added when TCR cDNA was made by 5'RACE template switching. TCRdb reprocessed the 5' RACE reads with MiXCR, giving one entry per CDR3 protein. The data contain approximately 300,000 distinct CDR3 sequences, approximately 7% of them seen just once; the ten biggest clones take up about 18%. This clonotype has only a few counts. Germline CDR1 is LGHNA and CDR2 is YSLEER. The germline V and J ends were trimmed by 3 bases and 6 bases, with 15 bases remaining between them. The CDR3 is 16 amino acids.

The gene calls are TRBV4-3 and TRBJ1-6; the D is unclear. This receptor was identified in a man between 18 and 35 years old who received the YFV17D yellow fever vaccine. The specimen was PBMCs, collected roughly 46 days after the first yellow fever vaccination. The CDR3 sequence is CASSQSRGGLNSPLHF. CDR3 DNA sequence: TGCGCCAGCAGCCAGTCCCGTGGAGGGCTTAATTCACCCCTCCACTTT.